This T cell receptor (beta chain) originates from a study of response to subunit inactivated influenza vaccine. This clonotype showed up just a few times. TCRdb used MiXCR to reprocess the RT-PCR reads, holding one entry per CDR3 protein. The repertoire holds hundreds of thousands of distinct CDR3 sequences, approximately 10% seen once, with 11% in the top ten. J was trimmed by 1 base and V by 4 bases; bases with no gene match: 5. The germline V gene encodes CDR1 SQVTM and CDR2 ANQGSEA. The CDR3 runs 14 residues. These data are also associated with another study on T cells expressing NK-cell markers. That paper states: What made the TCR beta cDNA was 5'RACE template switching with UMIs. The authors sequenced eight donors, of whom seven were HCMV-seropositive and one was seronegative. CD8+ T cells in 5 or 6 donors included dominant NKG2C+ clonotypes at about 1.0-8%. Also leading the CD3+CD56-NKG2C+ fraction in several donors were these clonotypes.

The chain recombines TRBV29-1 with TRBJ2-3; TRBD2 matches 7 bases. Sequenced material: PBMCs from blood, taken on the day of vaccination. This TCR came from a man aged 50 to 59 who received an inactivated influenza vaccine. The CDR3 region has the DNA TGCAGCGTTGGGTCCAGCGGGGGCACAGATACGCAGTATTTT. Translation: CSVGSSGGTDTQYF.